The rows below give T cell receptor beta chains drawn from one sample of a study of STAT3 mutations in large granular lymphocyte leukemia. Data came from immunoSEQ multiplex PCR; TCRdb stores just in-frame clones and leaves some out. The data show about 10,000 clones, around 57% seen once. The sequencing sample was made of peripheral blood mononuclear cells. All receptors come from a boy between 5 and 17 years old with T-cell large granular lymphocyte leukemia. Some clones in this sample may be carry-over from other donors' samples. Each CDR3 is given with its conserved first and last residue. D genes are given only for firm matches. Clone size is given for some rows only: seen once, a few or many times, or a class if the clone is expanded.

D gene	V gene	J gene	CDR3 length	clone size	CDR3 DNA	CDR3 protein
.	TRBV18	TRBJ1-3	16	few	TGTGCCAGCTCACCACCGGGGGGGACCTCTGGAAACACCATATATTTT	CASSPPGGTSGNTIYF
.	TRBV28	TRBJ1-6	15	few	TGTGCCAGCAGTGGAAGGACTGGAGGGTACTCACCCCTCCACTTT	CASSGRTGGYSPLHF
.	TRBV5-1	TRBJ1-2	14	.	TGCGCCAGCAGCTTGTCGGGAGGTCTTTATGGCTACACCTTC	CASSLSGGLYGYTF
.	TRBV27	TRBJ1-2	13	few	TGTGCCAGCAGTTTAGGGCCCGCACATGGCTACACCTTC	CASSLGPAHGYTF
.	TRBV5-1	TRBJ2-1	14	.	TGCGCCAGCAGACACCCGGGGCCGGAGAATGAGCAGTTCTTC	CASRHPGPENEQFF
.	TRBV18	TRBJ1-3	14	.	TGTGCCAGCTCATCGGACAACTCTGGAAACACCATATATTTT	CASSSDNSGNTIYF
.	TRBV7-9	TRBJ2-1	10	.	TGTGCCAGCAGCTTCACCGAGCAGTTCTTC	CASSFTEQFF
.	TRBV4-3	TRBJ1-2	14	.	TGCGCCAGCAGCCAAGAACCCACATTATATGGCTACACCTTC	CASSQEPTLYGYTF
TRBD1	TRBV5-1	TRBJ2-1	14	.	TGCGCCAGCAGCAGGGGACAGACCTACAATGAGCAGTTCTTC	CASSRGQTYNEQFF
.	TRBV29-1	TRBJ2-3	13	.	TGCAGCGTTGGGGGGAGGTTCACAGATACGCAGTATTTT	CSVGGRFTDTQYF
TRBD1	TRBV6-1	TRBJ1-2	13	.	TGTGCCGGAGGCCGGGACAGGGGCTATGGCTACACCTTC	CAGGRDRGYGYTF
TRBD1	TRBV7-8	TRBJ1-2	13	.	TGTGCCAGCAGCCCGGGACAGGGCTATGGCTACACCTTC	CASSPGQGYGYTF
TRBD1	TRBV7-9	TRBJ2-7	14	.	TGTGCCAGCAGCTTCCGGACAGGGGAGAACGAGCAGTACTTC	CASSFRTGENEQYF
TRBD1	TRBV5-1	TRBJ2-1	15	.	TGCGCCAGCAGCTTGGCCGGACAGGGCTCCAATGAGCAGTTCTTC	CASSLAGQGSNEQFF
.	TRBV11-2	TRBJ2-7	15	.	TGTGCCAGCAGCTTTATGAGGGCGGTCCCTAACGAGCAGTACTTC	CASSFMRAVPNEQYF
.	TRBV6-6	TRBJ1-5	14	.	TGTGCCAGCAGTACAAAACAGGGTACGCAGCCCCAGCATTTT	CASSTKQGTQPQHF
TRBD1	TRBV7-9	TRBJ2-7	14	.	TGTGCCAGCAGCTCCGGGACAGGGTTTCTCGAGCAGTACTTC	CASSSGTGFLEQYF
TRBD1	TRBV5-1	TRBJ1-6	17	few	TGCGCCAGCAGCTTGGTCGGGACCGGGACAGCGAATTCACCCCTCCACTTT	CASSLVGTGTANSPLHF
TRBD1	TRBV30	TRBJ1-6	13	.	TGTGCCTGGAGTGCCGGGACAGATCTATCCCTCCACTTT	CAWSAGTDLSLHF
TRBD2	TRBV5-4	TRBJ2-3	16	.	TGTGCCAGCAGCGAAACCGGACTAGTCAGCGCAGATACGCAGTATTTT	CASSETGLVSADTQYF
.	TRBV7-9	TRBJ1-2	16	.	TGTGCCAGCAGCCAAAAGGGGGGACACCCTAACTATGGCTACACCTTC	CASSQKGGHPNYGYTF
.	TRBV30	TRBJ1-6	12	.	TGTGCCTGGAGTGATACGGGCCTCACCCTCCACTTT	CAWSDTGLTLHF
TRBD1	TRBV7-9	TRBJ2-5	15	.	TGTGCCAGCAGCTCCCGGGACAGGCAACGGGAGACCCAGTACTTC	CASSSRDRQRETQYF
.	TRBV23-1	TRBJ1-3	16	.	TGCGCCAGCAGTCAATCGAGAGGGGACTCTGGAAACACCATATATTTT	CASSQSRGDSGNTIYF
TRBD2	TRBV6-6	TRBJ2-1	13	.	TGTGCCAGCAGCTACGGGCTAGCGGACGAGCAGTTCTTC	CASSYGLADEQFF
.	TRBV5-1	TRBJ2-7	14	.	TGCGCCAGCAGCTCAGAGGTCGGGGCTTACGAGCAGTACTTC	CASSSEVGAYEQYF
TRBD1	TRBV27	TRBJ1-6	15	.	TGTGCCAGCAGACCAGGGGGGTCCTATAATTCACCCCTCCACTTT	CASRPGGSYNSPLHF
TRBD1	TRBV6-6	TRBJ1-5	14	.	TGTGCCAGCAGTTATGGGACAGGGCCGGGGCCCCAGCATTTT	CASSYGTGPGPQHF
.	TRBV14	TRBJ2-3	14	.	TGTGCCAGCAGCCAATTAAACCGACTAGATACGCAGTATTTT	CASSQLNRLDTQYF
.	TRBV30	TRBJ1-5	14	.	TGTGCCTGGAGCCCCGGTCACGGCAATCAGCCCCAGCATTTT	CAWSPGHGNQPQHF
TRBD1	TRBV5-1	TRBJ2-3	18	few	TGCGCCAGCAGCTTGGCCCCTGGGGCAGGGGGCTTTACAGATACGCAGTATTTT	CASSLAPGAGGFTDTQYF
TRBD2	TRBV18	TRBJ2-3	15	.	TGTGCCAGCTCGGGGACTAGCGGGCCCACAGATACGCAGTATTTT	CASSGTSGPTDTQYF
TRBD1	TRBV30	TRBJ1-5	11	.	TGTGCCTTGACAGGGGAACAGCCCCAGCATTTT	CALTGEQPQHF
.	TRBV5-1	TRBJ1-1	14	.	TGCGCCAGCAGCTTGGCCGCGGGGAACACTGAAGCTTTCTTT	CASSLAAGNTEAFF
.	TRBV5-1	TRBJ1-2	14	.	TGCGCCAGCAGCCCCGGCGGGGATTGGTATGGCTACACCTTC	CASSPGGDWYGYTF
TRBD2	TRBV5-1	TRBJ2-7	15	.	TGCGCCAGCAGCGGGGGACTAGCGGGGAGTTACGAGCAGTACTTC	CASSGGLAGSYEQYF
.	TRBV28	TRBJ1-2	13	few	TGTGCCAGCAGCATTCCCTTCTCAGGTGGCTACACCTTC	CASSIPFSGGYTF